Below, 13 T cell receptor beta chains from the same sample are listed, as sequenced in a study of T cells in localized non-small cell lung cancer. Sequenced by immunoSEQ multiplex PCR; TCRdb stores in-frame clones only, minus some. The sample holds 25,000 to 40,000 clones; about four fifths are singletons and the top ten take roughly 16%. The starting material was peripheral blood, obtained before any cancer treatment. These receptors were obtained from a male donor aged 60 or older with stage III squamous cell lung carcinoma.

The chain is built from TRBV29-1 and TRBJ2-6, with a tentative D call TRBD1 (7 bases). Germline V gene sequence: CDR1 SQVTM, CDR2 ANQGSEA. Deletions cut 6 bases from V and 2 bases from J, with 14 bases between. CDR3 length equals 15 residues. The CDR3 sequence is CSVGGGTAGANVLTF. In DNA, the CDR3 is TGCAGCGTGGGAGGTGGGACAGCTGGGGCCAACGTCCTGACTTTC.

The chain joins TRBV7-2 to TRBJ1-1; D is undetermined. The ends were cut back, 5 bases at V and 4 bases at J, with 14 bases in the middle. This CDR3 region has 14 residues. Germline CDR1 is SGHTA and CDR2 is FQGNSA. CDR3 in amino acids: CASSLRIRGTEAFF. CDR3 bases: TGTGCCAGCAGCCTCCGAATTAGAGGCACTGAAGCTTTCTTT.

The rearrangement uses TRBV7-8 and TRBJ2-7; 8 bases align to TRBD1. Germline CDR1 is SGHVS and CDR2 is FQNEAQ. The CDR3 is 14 residues long. Trimming removed 1 base from V and 1 base from J; junction bases left unmatched: 0. CDR3 nucleotide sequence: TGTGCCAGCAGCTTAGGGACAGGGTCCTACGAGCAGTACTTC. Its protein product is CASSLGTGSYEQYF.

This chain connects TRBV5-4 to TRBJ1-1, with 11 bases identical to TRBD1. From germline, CDR1 is SGHNT and CDR2 YYREEE (reference sequence). This CDR3 has 14 amino acids. V trimming: 3 bases; J trimming: 5 bases; junction bases outside the gene matches: 3. CDR3 nucleotide sequence: TGTGCCAGCAGCTGGGACAGGGGGGGGACTGAAGCTTTCTTT. It encodes CASSWDRGGTEAFF.

This clone has just one count. The chain employs TRBV4-3 and TRBJ1-2; D is unclear. Trimming took off 0 bases at V and 7 bases at J, with 12 bases between the two ends. The CDR3 is 14 residues long. Germline-derived CDR1 and CDR2 are LGHNA and YSLEER. CDR3 in amino acids: CASSQDQESLGYTF. The CDR3 DNA sequence: TGCGCCAGCAGCCAAGATCAGGAATCTCTTGGCTACACCTTC.

The rearrangement uses TRBV6-5 and TRBJ1-2; D is possibly TRBD1 (6 bases). This CDR3 spans 14 amino acids. In germline, CDR1 is MNHEY, CDR2 SVGAGI. Deletions cut 6 bases from V and 4 bases from J, with 15 bases between. DNA of the CDR3: TGTGCCAGCAGCTGGGGGGGGCCCACCTATGGCTACACCTTC. It yields the protein CASSWGGPTYGYTF.

This chain links TRBV28 with TRBJ2-5; D possibly corresponds to TRBD1 (6 bases). Trimming shortened V by 2 bases and J by 0 bases, and 10 bases separated the two germline ends. Germline V gene sequence: CDR1 MDHEN, CDR2 SYDVKM. The CDR3 consists of 15 residues. CDR3 nucleotide sequence: TGTGCCAGCAGTTTAGGGGGCGGTCACCAAGAGACCCAGTACTTC. Its protein is CASSLGGGHQETQYF. Full variable domain (rest looked up from reference TRBV28 and TRBJ2-5): DVKVTQSSRYLVKRTGEKVFLECVQDMDHENMFWYRQDPGLGLRLIYFSYDVKMKEKGDIPEGYSVSREKKERFSLILESASTNQTSMYLCASSLGGGHQETQYFGPGTRLLVL.

The rearrangement joins TRBV15 to TRBJ2-5, with unresolved D. Trimming took off 0 bases at V and 5 bases at J, with 4 bases between the two ends. This CDR3 spans 12 amino acids. CDR1 is LNHNV and CDR2 is YYDKDF in the germline V gene (reference sequence). The CDR3 nucleotides are TGTGCCACCAGCAGAGATGTGGAGACCCAGTACTTC. Its protein is CATSRDVETQYF. The variable domain in full, completed from reference TRBV15 and TRBJ2-5, reads DAMVIQNPRYQVTQFGKPVTLSCSQTLNHNVMYWYQQKSSQAPKLLFHYYDKDFNNEADTPDNFQSRRPNTSFCFLDIRSPGLGDTAMYLCATSRDVETQYFGPGTRLLVL.

The chain recombines TRBV15 with TRBJ2-5, with D perhaps TRBD2 (5 bases). The V gene's germline CDR1 is LNHNV and CDR2 YYDKDF (reference sequence). The CDR3 loop spans 15 amino acids. Trimming stripped 3 bases from V and 1 base from J, with 12 bases between. As DNA, the CDR3 is TGTGCCACCAGCAGTAGGACGGACTTCCAAGAGACCCAGTACTTC. Residues: CATSSRTDFQETQYF.

The rearrangement links TRBV6-6 to TRBJ2-7; D might be TRBD1 (5 bases). CDR3 length: 15 residues. V lost 0 bases and J lost 4, with 13 bases in between. The germline V gene has CDR1 MNHNY and CDR2 SVGAGI (reference sequence). The CDR3 DNA follows: TGTGCCAGCAGTTACTCGACTTCCCACAGGTACGAGCAGTACTTC. Translation gives CASSYSTSHRYEQYF.

The rearrangement links TRBV7-2 to TRBJ2-1; 13 nucleotides match TRBD2. Germline V lookup: CDR1 SGHTA, CDR2 FQGNSA. Trimming removed 2 bases from V and 7 bases from J; junction bases left unmatched: 5. This CDR3 has 16 residues. CDR3 residues: CASSLWTSGSTNEQFF. CDR3 bases: TGTGCCAGCAGCTTATGGACTAGCGGGAGCACAAATGAGCAGTTCTTC.

This chain links TRBV4-2 with TRBJ2-7, with TRBD2 as a possible D gene (6 bases). Deletions cut 11 bases from V and 4 bases from J, with 18 bases between. The germline V gene encodes CDR1 LGHNA and CDR2 YNFKEQ. CDR3 length: 13 amino acids. The CDR3 loop is CASFRDSPYEQYF. DNA of the CDR3: TGTGCCTCCTTCCGGGACTCCCCATACGAGCAGTACTTC.

The V call is TRBV7-6, the J call TRBJ2-7, with 7 bases matching TRBD1. Germline trimming cut 2 bases from V and 6 bases from J; bases unmatched to any gene: 7. Germline V CDR1 and CDR2: SGHVS, FNYEAQ. The CDR3 consists of 14 residues. CDR3 sequence reads: CASSLLDWDSEQYF. The CDR3 DNA follows: TGTGCCAGCAGCTTACTCGATTGGGACAGCGAGCAGTACTTC.